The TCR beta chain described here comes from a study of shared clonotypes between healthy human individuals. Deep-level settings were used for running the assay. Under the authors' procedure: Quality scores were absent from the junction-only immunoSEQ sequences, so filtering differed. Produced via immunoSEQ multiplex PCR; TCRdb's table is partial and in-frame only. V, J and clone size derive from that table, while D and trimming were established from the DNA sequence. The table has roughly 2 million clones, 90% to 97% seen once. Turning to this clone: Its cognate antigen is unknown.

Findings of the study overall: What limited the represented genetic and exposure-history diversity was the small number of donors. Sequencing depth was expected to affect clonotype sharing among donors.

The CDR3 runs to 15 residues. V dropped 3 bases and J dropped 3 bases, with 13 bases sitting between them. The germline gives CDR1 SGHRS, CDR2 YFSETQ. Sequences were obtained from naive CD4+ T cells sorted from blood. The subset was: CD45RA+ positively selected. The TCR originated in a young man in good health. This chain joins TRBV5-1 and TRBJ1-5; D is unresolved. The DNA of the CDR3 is TGCGCCAGCAGCTACCTCCCCGGGAACAATCAGCCCCAGCATTTT. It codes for CASSYLPGNNQPQHF.